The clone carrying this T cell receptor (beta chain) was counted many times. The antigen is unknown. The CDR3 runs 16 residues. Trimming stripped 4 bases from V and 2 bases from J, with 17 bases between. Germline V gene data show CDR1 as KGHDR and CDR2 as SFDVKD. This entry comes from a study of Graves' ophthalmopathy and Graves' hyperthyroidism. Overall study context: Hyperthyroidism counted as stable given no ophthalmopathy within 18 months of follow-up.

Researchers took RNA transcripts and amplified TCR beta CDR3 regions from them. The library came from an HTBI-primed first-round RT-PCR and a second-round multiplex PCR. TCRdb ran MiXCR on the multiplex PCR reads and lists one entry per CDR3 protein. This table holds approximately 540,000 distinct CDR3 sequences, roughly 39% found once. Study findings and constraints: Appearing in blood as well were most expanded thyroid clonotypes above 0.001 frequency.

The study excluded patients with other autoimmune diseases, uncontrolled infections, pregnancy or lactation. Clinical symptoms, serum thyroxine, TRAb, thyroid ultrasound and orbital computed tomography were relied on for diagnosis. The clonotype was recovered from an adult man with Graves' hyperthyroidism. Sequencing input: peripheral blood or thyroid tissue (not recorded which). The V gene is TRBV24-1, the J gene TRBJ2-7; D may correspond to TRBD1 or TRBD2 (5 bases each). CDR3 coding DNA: TGTGCCACCAGTGACGCCGGGACGGAGAGAACCTACGAGCAGTACTTC. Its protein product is CATSDAGTERTYEQYF.